The rows below give T cell receptor beta chains drawn from one sample of a study of shared clonotypes between healthy human individuals. Produced via immunoSEQ multiplex PCR; TCRdb's table is partial and in-frame only. The sample yields around 1,900,000 clones, about 94% seen once. The specimen sequenced was naive CD8+ T cells from PBMCs. Source of these receptors: a man between 18 and 35 years old in good health. Some clones in this sample may be carry-over from other donors' samples. Each CDR3 is given with its conserved first and last residue. A D gene is named only where the DNA matches it firmly. Clone size is stated in some rows and not others, as once, few, many or a class when expanded.

v_gene,d_gene,abundance,j_gene,CDR3aa,CDR3nt
TRBV6-5,NA,NA,TRBJ1-1,CASIPGGEGAEAFF,TGTGCCAGCATCCCGGGGGGGGAGGGTGCTGAAGCTTTCTTT
TRBV7-9,NA,NA,TRBJ1-1,CASSNRNTEAFF,TGTGCCAGCAGCAACCGAAACACTGAAGCTTTCTTT
TRBV9,NA,NA,TRBJ2-3,CASSVGSDTQYF,TGTGCCAGCAGCGTAGGATCGGATACGCAGTATTTT
TRBV15,NA,NA,TRBJ1-5,CATSRVVGNQPQHF,TGTGCCACCAGCAGAGTTGTCGGCAATCAGCCCCAGCATTTT
TRBV4-2,TRBD2,NA,TRBJ2-7,CASSQETSLAVSYEQYF,TGTGCCAGCAGCCAGGAAACGAGTCTAGCGGTCTCCTACGAGCAGTACTTC
TRBV7-2,NA,NA,TRBJ2-5,CASSGTGPRGQETQYF,TGTGCCAGCAGCGGTACCGGGCCGAGGGGCCAAGAGACCCAGTACTTC
TRBV10-2,TRBD2,NA,TRBJ2-5,CASSVPSGTWETQYF,TGCGCCAGCAGTGTGCCTAGCGGGACTTGGGAGACCCAGTACTTC
TRBV28,NA,NA,TRBJ2-7,CASTPGHLYEQYF,TGTGCCAGTACCCCGGGACACCTCTACGAGCAGTACTTC
TRBV29-1,TRBD1,NA,TRBJ1-2,CSVRGQGSEGYTF,TGCAGCGTTAGGGGACAGGGGTCGGAAGGCTACACCTTC
TRBV28,NA,NA,TRBJ2-7,CASSRSGGVEQYF,TGTGCCAGCAGTCGCAGCGGCGGGGTCGAGCAGTACTTC
TRBV7-9,TRBD1,NA,TRBJ2-5,CASSLPTGGQETQYF,TGTGCCAGCAGCTTACCGACAGGGGGCCAAGAGACCCAGTACTTC
TRBV7-8,NA,NA,TRBJ2-5,CASSPLRGRQETQYF,TGTGCCAGCAGCCCACTCCGGGGGCGGCAAGAGACCCAGTACTTC
TRBV27,NA,NA,TRBJ1-5,CASSAHPNSNQPQHF,TGTGCCAGCAGTGCACATCCAAATAGCAATCAGCCCCAGCATTTT
TRBV6-5,NA,NA,TRBJ2-7,CASSPSDSSYEQYF,TGTGCCAGCAGTCCTAGCGATAGCTCCTACGAGCAGTACTTC
TRBV10-3,NA,NA,TRBJ2-1,CAISESSGYRYNEQFF,TGTGCCATCAGTGAGTCGAGCGGCTACCGATACAATGAGCAGTTCTTC
TRBV11-2,NA,NA,TRBJ1-4,CASSSRQDLHGELFF,TGTGCCAGCAGCTCCCGACAGGACCTCCATGGGGAACTGTTTTTT
TRBV9,TRBD1,NA,TRBJ2-5,CASSTGWDSLETQYF,TGTGCCAGCAGCACGGGGTGGGACAGCCTGGAGACCCAGTACTTC
TRBV6-1,TRBD1,NA,TRBJ2-7,CASSVLTGTGPGHEQYF,TGTGCCAGCAGTGTATTAACCGGGACAGGGCCTGGACACGAGCAGTACTTC
TRBV10-3,NA,once,TRBJ1-2,CATQTGPDGSRGYTF,TGTGCCACCCAAACGGGGCCCGATGGGAGCAGAGGCTACACCTTC
TRBV6-1,TRBD1,NA,TRBJ1-4,CASSEFLGGATNEKLFF,TGTGCCAGCAGTGAATTTTTAGGGGGCGCAACTAATGAAAAACTGTTTTTT
TRBV7-9,TRBD2,NA,TRBJ2-1,CASSPLAGVPEQFF,TGTGCCAGCAGCCCACTAGCGGGAGTTCCCGAGCAGTTCTTC
TRBV4-1,TRBD1,NA,TRBJ2-3,CASSPLLTGGKDTQYF,TGCGCCAGCAGCCCTCTATTGACAGGGGGCAAAGATACGCAGTATTTT
TRBV5-4,NA,NA,TRBJ2-7,CASSLEPDSYEQYF,TGTGCCAGCAGCCTAGAACCGGACAGCTACGAGCAGTACTTC
TRBV30,NA,NA,TRBJ1-2,CAWSVGQGIYYGYTF,TGTGCCTGGAGTGTCGGGCAGGGGATTTACTATGGCTACACCTTC
TRBV2,NA,NA,TRBJ2-2,CASSPPPRTNGELFF,TGTGCCAGCAGTCCACCACCAAGGACGAACGGGGAGCTGTTTTTT
TRBV9,NA,NA,TRBJ1-5,CASSAGQTNQPQHF,TGTGCCAGCAGCGCAGGACAGACAAATCAGCCCCAGCATTTT
TRBV28,NA,NA,TRBJ1-5,CASSSPGEGFSSNQPQHF,TGTGCCAGCAGTTCCCCGGGGGAGGGTTTCTCGAGCAATCAGCCCCAGCATTTT
TRBV9,TRBD2,once,TRBJ2-1,CASEAGTSAYNEQFF,TGTGCCAGCGAAGCCGGGACTAGCGCCTACAATGAGCAGTTCTTC
TRBV7-7,TRBD2,NA,TRBJ2-1,CASSPDAGTTNEQFF,TGTGCCAGCAGCCCAGATGCTGGGACTACCAATGAGCAGTTCTTC
TRBV7-9,NA,NA,TRBJ2-7,CASSGGLDPYEQYF,TGTGCCAGCAGTGGAGGGTTGGACCCCTACGAGCAGTACTTC
TRBV6-6,NA,NA,TRBJ2-7,CASGGRPGGEQYF,TGTGCCAGCGGGGGGCGCCCTGGGGGTGAGCAGTACTTC
TRBV19,NA,NA,TRBJ2-2,CASSWAGDTGELFF,TGTGCCAGTTCCTGGGCAGGGGACACCGGGGAGCTGTTTTTT
TRBV27,NA,once,TRBJ1-5,CASSPRGVQSQPQHF,TGTGCCAGCAGCCCCCGAGGGGTCCAATCCCAGCCCCAGCATTTT
TRBV28,NA,NA,TRBJ2-7,CASSSKGGSYEQYF,TGTGCCAGCAGTTCCAAAGGGGGTTCCTACGAGCAGTACTTC
TRBV13,NA,NA,TRBJ1-5,CASSRFEQSNNQPQHF,TGTGCCAGCAGCCGCTTCGAACAAAGCAACAATCAGCCCCAGCATTTT
TRBV28,NA,NA,TRBJ1-1,CASSLRRMNTEAFF,TGTGCCAGCAGTTTACGCAGAATGAACACTGAAGCTTTCTTT
TRBV6-5,NA,NA,TRBJ2-7,CASSPFISEQYF,TGTGCCAGCAGTCCCTTCATCTCCGAGCAGTACTTC
TRBV10-3,NA,NA,TRBJ2-1,CALYNEQFF,TGTGCTCTATACAATGAGCAGTTCTTC
TRBV4-2,NA,NA,TRBJ2-5,CASSSGVYQETQYF,TGTGCCAGCTCTTCGGGAGTGTACCAAGAGACCCAGTACTTC
TRBV19,NA,NA,TRBJ2-5,CASSTREQAETQYF,TGTGCCAGTAGTACGAGGGAACAGGCGGAGACCCAGTACTTC
TRBV29-1,NA,NA,TRBJ2-1,CSVEEQYNEQFF,TGCAGCGTTGAGGAGCAGTACAATGAGCAGTTCTTC
TRBV15,TRBD2,NA,TRBJ2-1,CATSQTSGRALEQFF,TGTGCCACCAGCCAGACTAGCGGGAGGGCCCTTGAGCAGTTCTTC
TRBV7-9,TRBD2,NA,TRBJ2-2,CASSIGTSGNPGELFF,TGTGCCAGCAGCATCGGGACTAGCGGGAATCCCGGGGAGCTGTTTTTT
TRBV7-9,NA,NA,TRBJ2-3,CASSFTTGTDTQYF,TGTGCCAGCAGCTTTACCACAGGGACAGATACGCAGTATTTT
TRBV27,NA,NA,TRBJ2-7,CASSPQLISYEQYF,TGTGCCAGCAGTCCTCAGCTTATCTCCTACGAGCAGTACTTC